Below are 23 T cell receptor beta chains sequenced from a single sample in a study of regulatory T cells in long-lasting Graves disease listed by TCRdb under 2021. The sample's time point, from its label and the paper: persistent/refractory GD, antithyroid drugs over 5 years with positive TRAb. For both TCR sequencing and RNA sequencing, RNA was extracted from PBMCs in TRIzol. Libraries were built with multiplex PCR. The data were produced on an Illumina HiSeq 4000. TCR beta libraries were built with iRepertoire HTBI primers and Arm-PCR amplification of CDR3 regions. TCRdb passed the public sequencing reads through fastp at Q25 and MiXCR, retaining productive beta sequences. Merged by CDR3 protein, the rows form single entries marked with the most common genes and DNA. This sample holds around 460,000 distinct CDR3 sequences; approximately 23% were observed only once. Around 13% of the sample is in the top ten clones.

The specimen comprised peripheral blood mononuclear cells (PBMCs), sampled when the disease was refractory, from a patient treated with antithyroid drugs. Source of these receptors: a female donor with Graves disease.

This clonotype showed up just a few times. This chain's CDR3 is CSASGRTSVQETQYF. DNA of the CDR3: TGCAGTGCTTCTGGTCGGACTAGCGTACAAGAGACCCAGTACTTC. The chain employs TRBV20-1 and TRBJ2-5; the match to TRBD2 covers 9 bases. V lost 5 bases to trimming and J lost 2 bases; unmatched junction nucleotides: 9. In germline, CDR1 is DFQATT, CDR2 SNEGSKA (reference sequence). The CDR3 is 15 amino acids.

This clonotype was observed many times. The chain couples TRBV6-2 or TRBV6-3 to TRBJ2-4; D is unclear. The V gene's germline CDR1 is MNHEY and CDR2 SVGEGT. The length of the CDR3 is 17 residues. The ends were cut back, 7 bases at V and 0 bases at J, with 19 bases in the middle. The CDR3 here is CASTLRADLIAKNIQYF. The CDR3 DNA reads as TGTGCCAGCACCTTAAGGGCGGACCTAATAGCCAAAAACATTCAGTACTTC.

The chain uses TRBV15 and TRBJ1-5; D ambiguous. The V and J ends lost 0 bases and 0 bases respectively, with 18 bases between them. The germline CDR1 and CDR2 sequences are LNHNV and YYDKDF (reference sequence). This CDR3 has 19 amino acids. The CDR3 loop reads CATSRDGVTRAYSNQPQHF. The CDR3 nucleotides are TGTGCCACCAGCAGAGATGGGGTAACAAGGGCGTATAGCAATCAGCCCCAGCATTTT.

This clonotype was seen repeatedly, ten times or more. The gene calls are TRBV6-1 and TRBJ2-6, with D possibly being TRBD1 (5 bases). The germline V gene encodes CDR1 MNHNS and CDR2 SASEGT. This CDR3 contains 16 residues. V was shortened by 5 bases and J by 2 bases, with 13 bases between the two germline ends. The CDR3 DNA follows: TGTGCCAGCAGTCAACAGGACCGCGCTGGGGCCAACGTCCTGACTTTC. Its protein is CASSQQDRAGANVLTF.

The V call is TRBV2, the J call TRBJ2-1; 9 bases align to TRBD1. Germline V gene lookup returns CDR1 SNHLY and CDR2 FYNNEI. CDR3 size: 14 residues. J was trimmed by 5 bases and V by 6 bases; bases with no gene match: 5. The CDR3 reads CASRATGGHNEQFF. Here the CDR3 DNA reads TGTGCCAGCAGGGCTACAGGGGGCCACAATGAGCAGTTCTTC.

This rearrangement joins TRBV5-4 to TRBJ2-3; the match to TRBD1 covers 7 bases. There are 14 residues in the CDR3. V shed 4 bases, J shed 4 bases, and the junction held 6 bases outside the gene matches. Germline loops: CDR1 SGHNT, CDR2 YYREEE (reference sequence). The CDR3 here is CASSLQGWADTQYF. The CDR3 coding sequence is TGTGCCAGCAGCCTACAGGGGTGGGCAGATACGCAGTATTTT. Complete variable domain (other parts from reference TRBV5-4 and TRBJ2-3): ETGVTQSPTHLIKTRGQQVTLRCSSQSGHNTVSWYQQALGQGPQFIFQYYREEENGRGNFPPRFSGLQFPNYSSELNVNALELDDSALYLCASSLQGWADTQYFGPGTRLTVL.

This clonotype came up many times. The gene calls are TRBV6-1 and TRBJ2-2, with D tentatively TRBD2 (6 bases). The CDR3 is made up of 14 amino acids. Trimming removed 5 bases at V and 2 bases at J, with 9 bases between. Germline V gene lookup returns CDR1 MNHNS and CDR2 SASEGT. CDR3 protein: CASSQGLNTGELFF. The CDR3 bases are TGTGCCAGCAGTCAGGGACTTAACACCGGGGAGCTGTTTTTT.

This clonotype was detected ten times or more. The chain carries TRBV6-5 and TRBJ2-7; possible D gene TRBD1, 5 bases. Trimming took 2 bases from V and 2 from J, leaving 13 bases between them. Looked up from germline, CDR1 is MNHEY and CDR2 is SVGAGI. This CDR3 spans 15 amino acids. In DNA, the CDR3 is TGTGCCAGCAGTTACGCGACAGAAACCCCCTACGAGCAGTACTTC. Its translation: CASSYATETPYEQYF.

The chain carries TRBV18 and TRBJ1-5; unclear D gene. The germline V and J ends were trimmed by 3 bases and 2 bases, with 5 bases remaining between them. Looked up from germline, CDR1 is KGHSH and CDR2 is LQKENI. The CDR3 sequence is 13 residues long. DNA of the CDR3: TGTGCCAGCTCACCCTTCGGCAATCAGCCCCAGCATTTT. This sequence encodes CASSPFGNQPQHF.

CDR3 DNA sequence: TGTGCCAGCAGCCAGGGGGTAATTTCACCCCTCCACTTT. This sequence encodes CASSQGVISPLHF. The V and J genes are TRBV3-2 and TRBJ1-6; the table's D call TRBD1 went unverified against the DNA. TRBV3-2 is designated a pseudogene. This CDR3 comprises 13 residues.

V gene TRBV28 combines with J gene TRBJ2-2, with D perhaps matching TRBD2 (7 bases). Germline CDR1 MDHEN, CDR2 SYDVKM. This CDR3 is built from 14 residues. Trimming took 8 bases from V and 8 from J, leaving 18 bases between them. CDR3 sequence reads: CASARGAMRGELFF. CDR3 nucleotides: TGTGCCAGCGCCCGGGGGGCGATGAGGGGGGAGCTGTTTTTT.

This clonotype was observed many times. The chain links TRBV28 to TRBJ1-5; 7 bases are shared with TRBD1. The V and J ends lost 2 bases and 0 bases, in that order; junction bases with no gene match: 4. The CDR3 loop spans 16 amino acids. Per germline, CDR1 MDHEN and CDR2 SYDVKM. CDR3 loop: CASSLEQGNSNQPQHF. CDR3 DNA: TGTGCCAGCAGTTTAGAACAGGGGAATAGCAATCAGCCCCAGCATTTT.

This clonotype was counted many times. The genes are TRBV28 and TRBJ1-5; D gene unclear. The CDR3 contains 15 residues. V gave up 5 bases and J gave up 0 bases, with 11 bases separating them. The germline V gene has CDR1 MDHEN and CDR2 SYDVKM. The CDR3 DNA is TGTGCCAGCAGTCCCCTAACGGATAGCAATCAGCCCCAGCATTTT. Its protein product is CASSPLTDSNQPQHF.

V is TRBV11-2 and J is TRBJ1-5, with 12 bases matching TRBD1. J lost 6 bases, V lost 4 bases, and 10 bases had no gene match. This CDR3 spans 17 amino acids. Looked up from germline, CDR1 is SGHAT and CDR2 is FQNNGV. The CDR3 protein is CASSSLGGQGAVQPQHF. In DNA form, the CDR3 reads TGTGCCAGCAGCTCCCTAGGGGGACAGGGGGCGGTTCAGCCCCAGCATTTT.

The V gene is TRBV3-1, the J gene TRBJ2-3; the D gene is possibly TRBD1 (5 bases). The ends were cut back, 3 bases at V and 4 bases at J, with 20 bases in the middle. CDR1 and CDR2 (germline): LGHDT, YNNKEL (reference sequence). The CDR3 runs 17 residues. CDR3 loop: CASSQIRGHHTADTQYF. Written as DNA, the CDR3 is TGTGCCAGCAGCCAGATAAGAGGACACCACACCGCAGATACGCAGTATTTT.

This clonotype was found a few times. This clone may be a read error of a much larger clone one base away. V and J are TRBV6-1 and TRBJ2-6; D remains unclear. Trimming took 6 bases from V and 1 from J, leaving 4 bases between them. This CDR3 has 13 residues. The germline V gene has CDR1 MNHNS and CDR2 SASEGT. CDR3 sequence reads: CASSKSGANVLTF. Here the CDR3 DNA reads TGTGCCAGCAGCAAATCTGGGGCCAACGTCCTGACTTTC.

This clonotype was seen a handful of times. The rearrangement links TRBV19 to TRBJ1-6; 9 bases fit TRBD1. The CDR3 has 15 amino acids. In germline, CDR1 is LNHDA, CDR2 SQIVND (reference sequence). The trim removed 7 bases at V and 7 bases at J, leaving 8 bases unmatched. The CDR3 sequence: CASTQTGGANSPLHF. As DNA, the CDR3 is TGTGCCAGTACCCAGACAGGGGGGGCGAATTCACCCCTCCACTTT.

This clonotype was seen ten or more times. The J gene is TRBJ2-7, the V gene TRBV27, with a possible D match to TRBD2 (6 bases). CDR1 is MNHEY and CDR2 is SMNVEV in the germline V gene (reference sequence). CDR3 length equals 12 residues. Trimming cost V 6 bases and J 7 bases, with 13 bases left between them. The CDR3 protein is CASSKPGLEQYF. In DNA, the CDR3 is TGTGCCAGCAGCAAACCGGGACTGGAGCAGTACTTC.

V is TRBV30 and J is TRBJ2-7; D is ambiguous. V lost 2 bases and J lost 6, with 8 bases in between. CDR3 length: 11 amino acids. Germline V gives CDR1 GTSNPN, CDR2 SVGIG (reference sequence). For the CDR3, the DNA is TGTGCCTGGAGTTCGCTGGGCGAGCAGTACTTC. This codes for CAWSSLGEQYF.

Ten or more counts support this clonotype. The chain recombines TRBV7-2 with TRBJ1-5; D is undetermined. Deletions cut 3 bases from V and 0 bases from J, with 9 bases between. The germline V gene has CDR1 SGHTA and CDR2 FQGNSA. This CDR3 has 15 amino acids. The CDR3 nucleotides are TGTGCCAGCAGCTTGGTGGCAGATAGCAATCAGCCCCAGCATTTT. Its protein product is CASSLVADSNQPQHF.

This clonotype was seen at least ten times. J is TRBJ1-2 and V is TRBV7-9, with TRBD1 matching over 9 bases. The germline V gene encodes CDR1 SEHNR and CDR2 FQNEAQ (reference sequence). The V gene end was trimmed by 4 bases and the J gene end by 3 bases; junction bases not matched to a gene: 0. The CDR3 has 13 residues. CDR3 nucleotide sequence: TGTGCCAGCAGCTGGACAGGGGACTATGGCTACACCTTC. Its translation: CASSWTGDYGYTF.

Concerning this clonotype itself: This may be a read error: a much more frequent sequence differs by one nucleotide. The gene calls are TRBV27 and TRBJ2-5; the match to TRBD2 covers 9 bases. Germline V gene sequence: CDR1 MNHEY, CDR2 SMNVEV (reference sequence). The CDR3 totals 15 residues. CDR3 DNA: TGTACCAGCAGTTTATCACCAGCGGGGGGCCTGACCCAGTACTTC. Its protein product is CTSSLSPAGGLTQYF.

Of note for this clonotype: A read error is possible here, since a much larger clone lies one base away. J is TRBJ2-7 and V is TRBV7-9; maybe TRBD2 (5 bases). The length of the CDR3 is 12 residues. CDR1 is SEHNR and CDR2 is FQNEAQ in the germline V gene (reference sequence). As DNA, the CDR3 is TGTGCCAGCAGCTCCGGGGAGTACGGGCAGTACTTC. It specifies CASSSGEYGQYF.